Each of the 13 T cell receptor beta chains below was sequenced from the same sample in a study of blood T cell repertoires in COVID-19. Clones were sequenced by immunoSEQ multiplex PCR, and TCRdb holds only the in-frame ones, with some missing. The sample holds 200,000 to 250,000 clones; around nine tenths are singletons and the top ten take around 7%. The sequenced sample consisted of PBMCs or T cells enriched from blood (not recorded which). The receptors derive from a man aged 30-40 years in a cohort exposed to, infected with or recovered from COVID-19 (not recorded which).

This clone was seen more than once but under ten times. The gene calls are TRBV2 and TRBJ2-1; 10 bases are a match to TRBD2. V lost 2 bases, J lost 4 bases, and 2 bases stayed unmatched. CDR1 SNHLY and CDR2 FYNNEI come from the germline V gene. CDR3 length equals 15 residues. The CDR3 nucleotides read TGTGCCAGCAGTGAAAAGCGGGGGGGATACAATGAGCAGTTCTTC. Its translation: CASSEKRGGYNEQFF. Supplemented by reference TRBV2 and TRBJ2-1, the full variable domain reads EPEVTQTPSHQVTQMGQEVILRCVPISNHLYFYWYRQILGQKVEFLVSFYNNEISEKSEIFDDQFSVERPDGSNFTLKIRSTKLEDSAMYFCASSEKRGGYNEQFFGPGTRLTVL.

The rearrangement links TRBV18 to TRBJ1-1; TRBD1 is a possible D gene (6 bases). The CDR3 runs 16 residues. Germline CDR1 KGHSH, CDR2 LQKENI. The V and J ends lost 6 bases and 0 bases respectively, with 17 bases between them. CDR3 amino acids: CASSPVTGTLNTEAFF. The CDR3 nucleotides are TGTGCCAGCTCCCCGGTTACCGGGACATTGAACACTGAAGCTTTCTTT.

This rearrangement joins TRBV2 to TRBJ2-3; 7 bases match TRBD2. Germline assignment: CDR1 SNHLY and CDR2 FYNNEI. The CDR3 loop spans 19 amino acids. V shed 10 bases and J 2 bases; nucleotides not matched to a gene: 24. DNA of the CDR3: TGTGCCAATAGGAGGGGTCCTCTGGCGGGAGAGTCGTACACAGATACGCAGTATTTT. The encoded protein is CANRRGPLAGESYTDTQYF.

This sequence joins TRBV27 and TRBJ1-1; TRBD1 matches at 8 bases. In germline, CDR1 is MNHEY, CDR2 SMNVEV (reference sequence). The V segment lost 5 bases and the J segment 8 bases; nucleotides outside the gene matches: 7. This CDR3 is 13 amino acids long. The CDR3: CASSPRTGSEAFF. The CDR3 DNA is TGTGCCAGCAGTCCCCGGACAGGGTCAGAAGCTTTCTTT.

Here the CDR3 DNA reads TGTGCCAGCAGCCAGGACAGATACAATGAGCAGTTCTTC. This codes for CASSQDRYNEQFF. The chain recombines TRBV5-6 with TRBJ2-1; TRBD1 might be the D (6 bases). The ends were cut back, 4 bases at V and 4 bases at J, with 9 bases in the middle. This CDR3 comprises 13 residues. The V gene's germline CDR1 is SGHDT and CDR2 YYEEEE.

The chain recombines TRBV5-6 with TRBJ1-2; no definite D call. The CDR3 loop spans 15 amino acids. Germline loops: CDR1 SGHDT, CDR2 YYEEEE. The ends were cut back, 1 base at V and 1 base at J, with 11 bases in the middle. The CDR3 is CASSLYQQLNYGYTF. The CDR3 DNA is TGTGCCAGCAGCTTGTATCAACAGCTTAACTATGGCTACACCTTC. Full variable domain (remainder filled in from reference TRBV5-6 and TRBJ1-2): DAGVTQSPTHLIKTRGQQVTLRCSPKSGHDTVSWYQQALGQGPQFIFQYYEEEERQRGNFPDRFSGHQFPNYSSELNVNALLLGDSALYLCASSLYQQLNYGYTFGSGTRLTVV.

V gene TRBV27 combines with J gene TRBJ2-7; D gene unclear. CDR3 size: 13 residues. Trimming left V 3 bases short and J 3 bases short, with 9 bases between. The germline CDR1 and CDR2 sequences are MNHEY and SMNVEV (reference sequence). The CDR3 loop reads CASSLKQFYEQYF. In DNA form, the CDR3 reads TGTGCCAGCAGTTTGAAACAGTTCTACGAGCAGTACTTC.

CDR3 loop: CASSLYPSFDTQYF. CDR3 nucleotide sequence: TGTGCCAGCAGTTTATATCCGTCGTTCGATACGCAGTATTTT. This chain connects TRBV27 to TRBJ2-3; D ambiguous. Germline V gives CDR1 MNHEY, CDR2 SMNVEV (reference sequence). This CDR3 is 14 amino acids long. Trimming pared 1 base from V and 6 bases from J, leaving 11 bases between.

This CDR3 reads CASSQELGNVLTF. The DNA of the CDR3 is TGTGCCAGCAGCCAAGAGCTAGGCAACGTCCTGACTTTC. This sequence joins TRBV14 and TRBJ2-6; D ambiguous. The CDR3 loop spans 13 amino acids. The germline V gene encodes CDR1 SGHDN and CDR2 FVKESK. The ends were cut back, 0 bases at V and 9 bases at J, with 6 bases in the middle.

J is TRBJ2-1 and V is TRBV6-4; 14 bases line up with TRBD2. The CDR3 totals 16 residues. The V gene end was trimmed by 3 bases and the J gene end by 7 bases; junction bases not matched to a gene: 5. CDR1 and CDR2 (germline): MRHNA, SNTAGT. For the CDR3, the DNA is TGTGCCAGCAGTGATGGACTAGCGGGAGGTCAGAATGAGCAGTTCTTC. Residues: CASSDGLAGGQNEQFF.

The table lists this clone with a count of one. The chain couples TRBV6-2 or TRBV6-3 to TRBJ2-7, with D tentatively TRBD2 (5 bases). From germline, CDR1 is MNHEY and CDR2 SVGEGT. CDR3 size: 16 residues. Deletions cut 5 bases from V and 0 bases from J, with 17 bases between. This chain's CDR3 is CASSRITSRNSYEQYF. The CDR3 nucleotides are TGTGCCAGCAGTCGAATAACTAGTCGGAACTCCTACGAGCAGTACTTC.

This clone was found once. The genes are TRBV5-1 and TRBJ2-1; D might be TRBD2 (6 bases). In germline, CDR1 is SGHRS, CDR2 YFSETQ. The CDR3 is 15 amino acids. Trimming removed 2 bases at V and 4 bases at J, with 13 bases between. CDR3 sequence reads: CASSLEGGEYNEQFF. CDR3 DNA sequence: TGCGCCAGCAGCTTAGAGGGAGGCGAATACAATGAGCAGTTCTTC.

This chain connects TRBV4-2 to TRBJ2-7; 9 bases match TRBD1. From germline, CDR1 is LGHNA and CDR2 YNFKEQ. V shed 3 bases and J 2 bases; nucleotides not matched to a gene: 2. The CDR3 is made up of 14 amino acids. Here the CDR3 reads CASSQGQGAYEQYF. The CDR3 nucleotides read TGTGCCAGCAGCCAGGGACAGGGTGCCTACGAGCAGTACTTC.